The present entry profiles one T cell receptor (beta chain) with its context. These data belong to a study of blood T cell repertoires in COVID-19. Overall study context: COVID-19 samples, acute and convalescent, were from the United States, Italy and Spain.

As originally analysed: How many nucleated cells were present was estimated from reference gene primer amplification. The repertoire was sequenced with immunoSEQ multiplex PCR; TCRdb's copy has only in-frame clones and lacks some. The D gene and trimming were derived from the DNA, and the V and J assignments and clone size from that table. This sample has about 430,000 clones, with 75% to 90% found just once. In germline, CDR1 is SGHDT, CDR2 YYEEEE. The CDR3 runs 13 residues. With V trimmed by 2 bases and J by 6 bases, 1 base remained unmatched. Cohorts were determined from participant-reported clinical history. Donors of Cohort 3 who recovered were those that had two negative PCRs, clearance, or symptom resolution.

The chain couples TRBV5-6 to TRBJ2-3, with 9 nucleotides matching TRBD2. This clonotype originated in a man aged 30 to 45 who had recovered from COVID-19. The material sequenced was PBMCs or T cells enriched from blood (not recorded which). CDR3 bases: TGTGCCAGCAGCTTCGGACTAGCGGATACGCAGTATTTT. Protein product: CASSFGLADTQYF.